What follows describes a single T cell receptor (beta chain). The CDR3 is made up of 16 amino acids. Germline CDR1 is SGHTS and CDR2 is YDEGEE. The V and J ends lost 3 bases and 0 bases respectively, with 13 bases between them. Original processing notes: From reference gene primer amplification, estimates of nucleated cell counts were derived. Clones were sequenced by immunoSEQ multiplex PCR, and TCRdb holds only the in-frame ones, with some missing. V, J and clone size are those of that table, while D and trimming were read from the DNA. The data contain fewer than 450,000 clones, around 91% of them singletons. The data belong to a study of blood T cell repertoires in COVID-19. Study-wide background: The origin of the acute and convalescent COVID-19 samples was the United States, Italy and Spain. Sources were T cells, B-cell-depleted T cells, or PBMCs; the material itself was cDNA or gDNA.

The sample taken for sequencing was peripheral blood. The chain uses TRBV5-8 and TRBJ1-3; D might be TRBD1 (5 bases). This receptor was identified in a woman aged 18-29 years who had recovered from COVID-19. The chain's CDR3 is CASSWGTGFSGNTIYF. In nucleotides, the CDR3 is TGTGCCAGCAGCTGGGGAACAGGTTTCTCTGGAAACACCATATATTTT.